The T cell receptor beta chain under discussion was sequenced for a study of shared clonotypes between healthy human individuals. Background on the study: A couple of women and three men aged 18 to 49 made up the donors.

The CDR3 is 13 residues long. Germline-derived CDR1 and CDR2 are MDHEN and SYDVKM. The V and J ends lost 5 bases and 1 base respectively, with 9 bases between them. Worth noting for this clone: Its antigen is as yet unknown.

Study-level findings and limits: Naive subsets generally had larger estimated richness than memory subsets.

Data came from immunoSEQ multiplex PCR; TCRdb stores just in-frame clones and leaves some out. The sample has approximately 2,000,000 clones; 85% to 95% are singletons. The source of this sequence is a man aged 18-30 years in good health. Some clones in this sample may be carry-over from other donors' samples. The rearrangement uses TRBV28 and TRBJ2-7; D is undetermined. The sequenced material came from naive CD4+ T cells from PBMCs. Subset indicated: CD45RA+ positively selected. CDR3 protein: CASSPPLSYEQYF. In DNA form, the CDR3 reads TGTGCCAGCAGTCCCCCCCTGTCCTACGAGCAGTACTTC.